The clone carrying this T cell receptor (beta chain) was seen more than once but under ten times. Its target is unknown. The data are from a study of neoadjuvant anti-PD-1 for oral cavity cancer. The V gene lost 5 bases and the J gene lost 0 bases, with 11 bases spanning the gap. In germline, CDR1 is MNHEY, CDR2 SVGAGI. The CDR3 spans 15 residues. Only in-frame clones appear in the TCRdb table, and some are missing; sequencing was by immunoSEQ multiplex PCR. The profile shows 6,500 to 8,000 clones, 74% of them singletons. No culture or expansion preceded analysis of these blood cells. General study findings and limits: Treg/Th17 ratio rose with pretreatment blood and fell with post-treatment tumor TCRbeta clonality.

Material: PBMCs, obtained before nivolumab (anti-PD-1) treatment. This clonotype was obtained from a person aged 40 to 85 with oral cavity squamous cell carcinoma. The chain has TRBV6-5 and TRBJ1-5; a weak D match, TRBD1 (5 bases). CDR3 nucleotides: TGTGCCAGCAGTGTGCGACAGTCTAGCAATCAGCCCCAGCATTTT. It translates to CASSVRQSSNQPQHF.